This TCR beta chain originates from a study of high-grade serous ovarian cancer treatment subgroups. Overall study: Mean per sample: around 14,000 reads, thousands of unique TCR beta rearrangements.

Tumor samples were obtained before definitive surgery or chemotherapy. A single count supports this clone. Its antigen is unidentified. Study-wide results and caveats: Repertoire analysis covered CDR3 alone, not CDR1 or CDR2. Without spatial data, bulk sequencing limits insight into HGSC tumor diversity.

Germline CDR1 reads LNHDA; CDR2 reads SQIVND (reference sequence). The CDR3 runs to 13 residues. Trimming left V 8 bases short and J 8 bases short, with 15 bases between. Measured with immunoSEQ multiplex PCR; TCRdb has only the in-frame clones, and not every one. The sample consists of some 5,700 clones, over 65% of them appearing once. Sequenced material: tumor tissue. This TCR came from a human donor with high-grade serous ovarian cancer. The rearrangement joins TRBV19 to TRBJ1-4; D remains unclear. CDR3 residues: CASATSREEKLFF. The CDR3 coding sequence is TGTGCCAGTGCGACTTCCCGAGAGGAAAAACTGTTTTTT.